This T cell receptor (beta chain) was identified during a study of cytomegalovirus exposure and HLA in healthy donors. This clone came up a few times. Germline CDR1 SGHNT, CDR2 YYREEE (reference sequence). Trimming shortened V by 1 base and J by 3 bases, and 13 bases separated the two germline ends. CDR3 length: 15 residues. The PCR used 60 Vbeta and 13 Jbeta primers. Profiled with immunoSEQ multiplex PCR; TCRdb holds only in-frame clones, not every one. The sample lists approximately 150,000 clones, roughly 80% occurring once. The sequenced sample was PBMCs. The receptor was isolated from a woman aged 30 to 39 in good health and CMV-seronegative. The V and J genes are TRBV5-4 and TRBJ1-2, with D possibly matching TRBD1 (5 bases). The DNA of the CDR3 is TGTGCCAGCAGCTTGAGGGGCCCCCCGGACTATGGCTACACCTTC. This gives the protein CASSLRGPPDYGYTF. Variable domain in full (rest from reference TRBV5-4 and TRBJ1-2): ETGVTQSPTHLIKTRGQQVTLRCSSQSGHNTVSWYQQALGQGPQFIFQYYREEENGRGNFPPRFSGLQFPNYSSELNVNALELDDSALYLCASSLRGPPDYGYTFGSGTRLTVV.